One and the same sample provided the 21 T cell receptor beta chains below, sequenced in a study of beta chain features in type 1 diabetes. Findings and caveats of the study: Shorter TCRB CDR3s, moderately but significantly so, marked every one of the four CD4+ subsets in Type 1 diabetes patients.

Which antigens these TCRs recognize remains unknown. Expressed TCRB transcripts were sequenced because the isolated RNA had all been reverse transcribed beforehand. Produced via immunoSEQ multiplex PCR; TCRdb's table is partial and in-frame only. This sample has some 240,000 clones, with 15% to 20% found just once. Sequences were obtained from naive CD4+ T cells from blood. The receptors stem from a man in his thirties or forties with type 1 diabetes.

DNA for the CDR3: TGTGCCAGCAGCCGAGGGGGATTGGAGACCCAGTACTTC. Its protein product is CASSRGGLETQYF. The V call is TRBV7-9, the J call TRBJ2-5, with D tentatively TRBD1 (6 bases). Germline values: CDR1 SEHNR, CDR2 FQNEAQ (reference sequence). This CDR3 has 13 residues. With 5 bases removed from V and 5 bases from J, the gap between germline ends came to 12 bases.

This rearrangement joins TRBV18 to TRBJ2-2; D is uncertain. V was clipped by 2 bases and J by 0 bases, with 10 bases between them. The CDR3 is 16 amino acids. Per germline, CDR1 KGHSH and CDR2 LQKENI. The CDR3 nucleotides read TGTGCCAGCTCACCATTCTCAGGCCCGAACACCGGGGAGCTGTTTTTT. Its protein is CASSPFSGPNTGELFF.

This chain joins TRBV30 and TRBJ1-1; tentative D call: TRBD1 (6 bases). The CDR3 runs 12 residues. V lost 0 bases to trimming and J lost 9 bases, with 11 bases between them. Germline V gene data show CDR1 as GTSNPN and CDR2 as SVGIG (reference sequence). The CDR3 sequence is CAWSVPGGKAFF. The DNA of the CDR3 is TGTGCCTGGAGTGTTCCCGGGGGCAAAGCTTTCTTT.

This chain connects TRBV30 to TRBJ2-6; D remains unclear. The CDR3 contains 14 residues. Germline values: CDR1 GTSNPN, CDR2 SVGIG (reference sequence). V dropped 2 bases and J dropped 3 bases, with 8 bases sitting between them. CDR3 amino acids: CAWSLGNGANVLTF. CDR3 coding DNA: TGTGCCTGGAGTCTGGGGAATGGGGCCAACGTCCTGACTTTC.

This chain connects TRBV6-6 to TRBJ2-7; D assignment may be TRBD1 or TRBD2 (5 bases each). The ends were cut back, 2 bases at V and 10 bases at J, with 15 bases in the middle. This CDR3 is 13 amino acids long. Looked up from germline, CDR1 is MNHNY and CDR2 is SVGAGI (reference sequence). The CDR3 here is CASSYGDRSSQYF. The CDR3 nucleotides are TGTGCCAGCAGTTACGGGGACCGTAGTTCTCAGTACTTC.

J is TRBJ2-3 and V is TRBV30; D is ambiguous. The CDR3 runs 13 residues. Per germline, CDR1 GTSNPN and CDR2 SVGIG (reference sequence). V gave up 3 bases and J gave up 2 bases, with 9 bases separating them. This CDR3 is CAWRSTSTDTQYF. CDR3 nucleotides: TGTGCCTGGAGGTCCACGTCCACAGATACGCAGTATTTT.

The chain carries TRBV29-1 and TRBJ2-7, with 10 positions matching TRBD2. V lost 6 bases to trimming and J lost 0 bases; unmatched junction nucleotides: 5. The CDR3 totals 14 residues. The germline gives CDR1 SQVTM, CDR2 ANQGSEA. CDR3 DNA: TGCAGCGTGGCTAGCGGGAGCCGCTCCTACGAGCAGTACTTC. This sequence encodes CSVASGSRSYEQYF.

This chain connects TRBV30 to TRBJ1-4; 8 bases line up with TRBD1. V lost 3 bases to trimming and J lost 5 bases; unmatched junction nucleotides: 8. The length of the CDR3 is 15 residues. In germline, CDR1 is GTSNPN, CDR2 SVGIG (reference sequence). In nucleotides, the CDR3 is TGTGCCTGGAGCTTTAGGGGACAGGTCAATGAAAAACTGTTTTTT. Its translation: CAWSFRGQVNEKLFF.

The gene calls are TRBV5-1 and TRBJ2-3, with 9 bases identical to TRBD2. The trim removed 0 bases at V and 6 bases at J, leaving 5 bases unmatched. Germline V gene lookup returns CDR1 SGHRS and CDR2 YFSETQ. The CDR3 length is 15 residues. The CDR3 loop is CASSLAAGGKDTQYF. The CDR3 DNA sequence: TGCGCCAGCAGCTTGGCAGCGGGAGGCAAGGATACGCAGTATTTT.

J is TRBJ2-5 and V is TRBV7-2; 10 bases map to TRBD1. Germline V gene sequence: CDR1 SGHTA, CDR2 FQGNSA. CDR3 length equals 15 residues. The trim removed 5 bases at V and 0 bases at J, leaving 3 bases unmatched. CDR3 protein: CASSRDRGNQETQYF. The CDR3 region has the DNA TGTGCCAGCAGCCGGGACAGGGGAAACCAAGAGACCCAGTACTTC.

The rearrangement joins TRBV19 to TRBJ2-1, with TRBD2 matching over 11 bases. The V and J ends lost 5 bases and 9 bases, in that order; junction bases with no gene match: 6. Germline CDR1 is LNHDA and CDR2 is SQIVND (reference sequence). The CDR3 is 14 amino acids. CDR3 sequence: CASSATSGEREQFF. CDR3 DNA sequence: TGTGCCAGTAGTGCGACTAGCGGGGAGCGTGAGCAGTTCTTC.

The chain uses TRBV10-3 and TRBJ2-3; D uncertain. Germline V gene sequence: CDR1 ENHRY, CDR2 SYGVKD. Trimming took off 2 bases at V and 5 bases at J, with 14 bases between the two ends. CDR3 length: 15 residues. The CDR3 region is CAISERSDLEDTQYF. The CDR3 DNA reads as TGTGCCATCAGTGAGCGATCTGACTTAGAAGATACGCAGTATTTT.

The chain carries TRBV25-1 and TRBJ2-2; perhaps TRBD1 as D (5 bases). This CDR3 has 16 residues. CDR1 is MGHDK and CDR2 is SYGVNS in the germline V gene. V dropped 2 bases and J dropped 4 bases, with 14 bases sitting between them. The CDR3 DNA is TGTGCCAGCAGTGAAAGCGCAGGGTCGGGCACCGGGGAGCTGTTTTTT. Protein product: CASSESAGSGTGELFF.

This clone was counted only a few times. V and J are TRBV19 and TRBJ2-1; D is ambiguous. This CDR3 has 12 amino acids. Germline-derived CDR1 and CDR2 are LNHDA and SQIVND (reference sequence). The V end was cut by 0 bases, the J end by 3 bases, with 0 bases between. CDR3 bases: TGTGCCAGTAGTATAGACTACAATGAGCAGTTCTTC. It translates to CASSIDYNEQFF.

The chain combines TRBV6-5 with TRBJ2-1; tentative D call: TRBD1 (5 bases). CDR1 MNHEY and CDR2 SVGAGI come from the germline V gene. This CDR3 is built from 15 residues. Trimming pared 5 bases from V and 4 bases from J, leaving 15 bases between. The CDR3 nucleotides are TGTGCCAGCAGTCCCGACTGGGGCCATTACAATGAGCAGTTCTTC. It is translated as CASSPDWGHYNEQFF.

This clone was counted a few times. Other DNA sequences within the sample encode an identical CDR3. The chain couples TRBV5-1 to TRBJ2-7; D unresolved. The length of the CDR3 is 11 residues. Germline V gene data show CDR1 as SGHRS and CDR2 as YFSETQ. V was pared by 2 bases and J by 3 bases, with 3 bases between. The CDR3 loop is CASSLDYEQYF. The DNA for the CDR3 is TGCGCCAGCAGCTTAGACTACGAGCAGTACTTC.

This clone was seen a handful of times. The chain recombines TRBV28 with TRBJ2-6; the D is unclear. Trimming took off 7 bases at V and 0 bases at J, with 10 bases between the two ends. The CDR3 consists of 15 residues. Germline CDR1 and CDR2: MDHEN and SYDVKM. In DNA form, the CDR3 reads TGTGCCAGCACCCCCGGTAGCTCTGGGGCCAACGTCCTGACTTTC. Residues: CASTPGSSGANVLTF.

The chain joins TRBV29-1 to TRBJ1-1; D gene ambiguous. CDR1 is SQVTM, CDR2 ANQGSEA, per germline. CDR3 length equals 10 residues. CDR3 DNA: TGCAGTTGTGTTAACACTGAAGCTTTCTTT. This translates into CSCVNTEAFF.

The chain is built from TRBV30 and TRBJ2-7; D gene unclear. The CDR3 length is 11 residues. The V and J ends lost 2 bases and 0 bases respectively, with 2 bases between them. Germline values: CDR1 GTSNPN, CDR2 SVGIG (reference sequence). For the CDR3, the DNA is TGTGCCTGGAGTACCTCCTACGAGCAGTACTTC. Encoded protein: CAWSTSYEQYF.

The V gene is TRBV7-9, the J gene TRBJ2-5; no firm D call. The V end was cut by 2 bases, the J end by 2 bases, with 9 bases between. This CDR3 region has 14 residues. The germline CDR1 and CDR2 sequences are SEHNR and FQNEAQ (reference sequence). The CDR3 bases are TGTGCCAGCAGCTTAAGCGCCAGTCAAGAGACCCAGTACTTC. Translated, it gives CASSLSASQETQYF.

This clone showed up just a few times. V usage is TRBV15 and J usage is TRBJ2-3, with 8 bases matching TRBD1. Trimming at V came to 3 bases and at J to 0 bases, leaving 5 bases not matched to a gene. CDR3 size: 16 residues. Looked up from germline, CDR1 is LNHNV and CDR2 is YYDKDF (reference sequence). The CDR3 loop reads CATSSGQGSSTDTQYF. Written as DNA, the CDR3 is TGTGCCACCAGCAGCGGACAGGGTTCTAGCACAGATACGCAGTATTTT. Based on the CDR3 plus reference TRBV15 and TRBJ2-3, the full variable domain is DAMVIQNPRYQVTQFGKPVTLSCSQTLNHNVMYWYQQKSSQAPKLLFHYYDKDFNNEADTPDNFQSRRPNTSFCFLDIRSPGLGDTAMYLCATSSGQGSSTDTQYFGPGTRLTVL.